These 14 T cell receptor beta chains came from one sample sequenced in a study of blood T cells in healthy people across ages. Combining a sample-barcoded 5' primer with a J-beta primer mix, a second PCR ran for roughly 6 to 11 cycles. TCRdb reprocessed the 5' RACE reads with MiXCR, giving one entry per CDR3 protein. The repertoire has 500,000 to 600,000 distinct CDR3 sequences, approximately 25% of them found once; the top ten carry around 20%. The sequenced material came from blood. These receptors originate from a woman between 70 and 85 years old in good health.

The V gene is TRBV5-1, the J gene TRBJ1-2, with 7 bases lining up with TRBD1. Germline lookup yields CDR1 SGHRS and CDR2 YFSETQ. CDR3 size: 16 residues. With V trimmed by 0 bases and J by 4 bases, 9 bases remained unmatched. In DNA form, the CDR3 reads TGCGCCAGCAGCTTGGGGTACACTGACAGGGTCTATGGCTACACCTTC. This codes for CASSLGYTDRVYGYTF.

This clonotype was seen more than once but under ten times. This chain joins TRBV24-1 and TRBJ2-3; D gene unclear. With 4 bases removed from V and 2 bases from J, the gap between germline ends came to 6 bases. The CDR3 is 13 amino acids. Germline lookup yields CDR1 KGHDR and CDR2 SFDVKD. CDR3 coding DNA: TGTGCCACCAGTGAGCTCGACACAGATACGCAGTATTTT. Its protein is CATSELDTDTQYF.

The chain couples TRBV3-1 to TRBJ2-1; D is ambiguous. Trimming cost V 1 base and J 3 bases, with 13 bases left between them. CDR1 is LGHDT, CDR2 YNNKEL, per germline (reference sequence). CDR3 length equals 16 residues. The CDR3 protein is CASSQGPVGIYNEQFF. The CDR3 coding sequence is TGTGCCAGCAGCCAAGGGCCAGTCGGAATCTACAATGAGCAGTTCTTC.

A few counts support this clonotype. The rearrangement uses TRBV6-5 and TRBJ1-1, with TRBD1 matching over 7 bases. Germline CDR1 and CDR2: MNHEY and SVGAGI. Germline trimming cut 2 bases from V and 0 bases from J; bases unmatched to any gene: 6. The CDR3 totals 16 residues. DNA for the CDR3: TGTGCCAGCAGTTACCAGAGGACAGGACTGAACACTGAAGCTTTCTTT. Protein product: CASSYQRTGLNTEAFF.

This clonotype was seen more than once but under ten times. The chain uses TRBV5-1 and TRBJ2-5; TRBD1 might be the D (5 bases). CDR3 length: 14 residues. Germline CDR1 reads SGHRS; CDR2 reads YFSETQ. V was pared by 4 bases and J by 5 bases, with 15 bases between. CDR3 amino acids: CASSPPLSGETQYF. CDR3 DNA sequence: TGCGCCAGCAGCCCCCCCCTATCAGGGGAGACCCAGTACTTC. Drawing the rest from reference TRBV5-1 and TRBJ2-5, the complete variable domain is KAGVTQTPRYLIKTRGQQVTLSCSPISGHRSVSWYQQTPGQGLQFLFEYFSETQRNKGNFPGRFSGRQFSNSRSEMNVSTLELGDSALYLCASSPPLSGETQYFGPGTRLLVL.

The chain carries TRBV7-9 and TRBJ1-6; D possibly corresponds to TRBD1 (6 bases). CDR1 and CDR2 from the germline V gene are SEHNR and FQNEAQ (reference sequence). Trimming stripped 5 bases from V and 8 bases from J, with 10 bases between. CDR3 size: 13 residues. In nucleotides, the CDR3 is TGTGCCAGCAGCCGGACAGTGGATTCACCCCTCCACTTT. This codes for CASSRTVDSPLHF.

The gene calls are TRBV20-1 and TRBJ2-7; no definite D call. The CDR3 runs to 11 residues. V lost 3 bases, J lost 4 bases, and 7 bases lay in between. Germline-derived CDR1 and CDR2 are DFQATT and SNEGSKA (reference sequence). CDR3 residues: CSARENYEQYF. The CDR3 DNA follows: TGCAGTGCTAGGGAGAATTACGAGCAGTACTTC.

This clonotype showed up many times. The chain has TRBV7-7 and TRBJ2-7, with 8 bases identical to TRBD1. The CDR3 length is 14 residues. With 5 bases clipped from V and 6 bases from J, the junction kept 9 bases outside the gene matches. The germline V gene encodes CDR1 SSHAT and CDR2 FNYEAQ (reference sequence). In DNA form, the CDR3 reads TGTGCCAGCAGCCCGGACAGGGACGGAAGCGAGCAGTACTTC. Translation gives CASSPDRDGSEQYF.

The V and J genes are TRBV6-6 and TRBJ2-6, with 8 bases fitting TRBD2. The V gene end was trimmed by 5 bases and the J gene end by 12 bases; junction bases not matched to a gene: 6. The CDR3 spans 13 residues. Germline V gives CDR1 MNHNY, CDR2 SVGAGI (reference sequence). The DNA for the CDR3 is TGTGCCAGCAGTCAACGGGAGGGAAGCGTCCTGACTTTC. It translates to CASSQREGSVLTF.

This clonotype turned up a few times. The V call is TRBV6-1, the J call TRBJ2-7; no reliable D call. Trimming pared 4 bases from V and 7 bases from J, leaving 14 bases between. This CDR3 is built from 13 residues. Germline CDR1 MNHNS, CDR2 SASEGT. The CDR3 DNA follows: TGTGCCAGCAGTGTGGACCCCGTGAGGGAGCAGTACTTC. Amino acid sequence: CASSVDPVREQYF.

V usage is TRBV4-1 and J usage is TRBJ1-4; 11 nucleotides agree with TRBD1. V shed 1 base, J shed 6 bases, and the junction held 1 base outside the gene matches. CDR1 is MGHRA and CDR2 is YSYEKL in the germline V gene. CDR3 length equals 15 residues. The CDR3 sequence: CASSQVGQGDEKLFF. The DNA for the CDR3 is TGCGCCAGCAGCCAAGTGGGACAGGGGGATGAAAAACTGTTTTTT.

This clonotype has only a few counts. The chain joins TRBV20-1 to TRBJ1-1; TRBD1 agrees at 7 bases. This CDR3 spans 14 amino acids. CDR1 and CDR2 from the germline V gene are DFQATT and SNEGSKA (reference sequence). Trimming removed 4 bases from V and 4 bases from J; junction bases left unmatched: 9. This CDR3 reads CSATMAGGSTEAFF. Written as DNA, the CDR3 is TGCAGTGCTACAATGGCAGGGGGAAGCACTGAAGCTTTCTTT.

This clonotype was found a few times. The CDR3 protein is CASSLGGKVNTQYF. In nucleotides, the CDR3 is TGCGCCAGCAGCTTGGGGGGAAAGGTGAATACGCAGTATTTT. The chain couples TRBV5-1 to TRBJ2-3; unclear D gene. This CDR3 has 14 residues. The germline CDR1 and CDR2 sequences are SGHRS and YFSETQ. Deletions cut 0 bases from V and 7 bases from J, with 12 bases between.

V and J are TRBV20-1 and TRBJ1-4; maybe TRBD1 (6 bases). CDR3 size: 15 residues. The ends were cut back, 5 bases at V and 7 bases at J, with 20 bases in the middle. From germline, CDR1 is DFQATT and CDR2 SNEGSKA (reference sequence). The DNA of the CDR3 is TGCAGTGCTTCGAGACCAGGGGCGGCTAGTGAAAAACTGTTTTTT. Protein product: CSASRPGAASEKLFF.